The 8 T cell receptor beta chains below all came from one sample that was sequenced in a study of regulatory T cells in long-lasting Graves disease. Time point specified: newly diagnosed GD, antithyroid drugs for less than 3 months. With RNA extracted from PBMCs as input, the TCR library was made. Arm-PCR with iRepertoire HTBI primers amplified the CDR3 regions for these TCR beta libraries. TCRdb passed the multiplex PCR reads through MiXCR, listing each CDR3 protein once. The data hold roughly 320,000 distinct CDR3 sequences, with 16% observed a single time. These same records also appear under a second study, on T cells in Graves' hyperthyroidism and ophthalmopathy.

Sequencing was performed on peripheral blood mononuclear cells (PBMCs), taken at new diagnosis, from a patient treated with antithyroid drugs. The receptor set was obtained from a man aged 40-49 years with Graves disease.

The J gene is TRBJ1-2, the V gene TRBV30, with a weak D call TRBD1 (5 bases). Between the trimmed V and J ends, which lost 5 bases and 7 bases, there was a span of 8 bases. Germline V gives CDR1 GTSNPN, CDR2 SVGIG (reference sequence). The CDR3 has 10 amino acids. CDR3 DNA sequence: TGTGCCTGGGCGGACACTGGCTACACCTTC. This translates into CAWADTGYTF.

The table lists this clonotype with many counts. V and J are TRBV5-1 and TRBJ2-3, with 8 bases fitting TRBD1. The CDR3 totals 16 residues. CDR1 SGHRS and CDR2 YFSETQ come from the germline V gene. The V and J ends lost 0 bases and 6 bases, in that order; junction bases with no gene match: 9. The CDR3 DNA follows: TGCGCCAGCAGCTTGGACGGCAGGGGGCTGTCGGATACGCAGTATTTT. Translated, it gives CASSLDGRGLSDTQYF.

This clonotype has at least ten counts. J is TRBJ2-1 and V is TRBV3-1, with TRBD2 matching 9 bases. Germline-derived CDR1 and CDR2 are LGHDT and YNNKEL (reference sequence). The CDR3 sequence is 14 residues long. V dropped 5 bases and J dropped 10; count of bases not matched to a gene: 9. In nucleotides, the CDR3 is TGTGCCAGCAGCACGCGGGGGGGGGCAAGGGAGCAGTTCTTC. Translating it yields CASSTRGGAREQFF.

This clonotype was detected many times. J is TRBJ2-3 and V is TRBV12-3 or TRBV12-4; TRBD2 might be the D (7 bases). There are 15 residues in the CDR3. Trimming cost V 2 bases and J 3 bases, with 12 bases left between them. The CDR3 DNA reads as TGTGCCAGCAGTTTAAGAGGGGGGGCGACAGATACGCAGTATTTT. Translated, it gives CASSLRGGATDTQYF.

In this sample, this clonotype turned up many times. The chain joins TRBV5-1 to TRBJ1-1; 7 positions match TRBD1. The CDR3 consists of 18 residues. V gave up 0 bases and J gave up 1 base; unmatched junction bases: 12. Germline CDR1 reads SGHRS; CDR2 reads YFSETQ. This CDR3 reads CASSLGPGQLEPNTEAFF. DNA for the CDR3: TGCGCCAGCAGCTTGGGACCGGGACAGCTAGAGCCGAACACTGAAGCTTTCTTT.

The chain employs TRBV4-2 and TRBJ2-6, with 8 nucleotides matching TRBD1. The germline CDR1 and CDR2 sequences are LGHNA and YNFKEQ. J lost 0 bases, V lost 3 bases, and 4 bases had no gene match. The CDR3 is 17 residues long. CDR3: CASSQDRAPSGANVLTF. The CDR3 nucleotides are TGTGCCAGCAGCCAGGACAGGGCTCCCTCTGGGGCCAACGTCCTGACTTTC.

The chain recombines TRBV10-3 with TRBJ2-2; 8 nucleotides agree with TRBD1. The V segment lost 3 bases and the J segment 4 bases; nucleotides outside the gene matches: 10. CDR1 is ENHRY and CDR2 is SYGVKD in the germline V gene. The length of the CDR3 is 17 residues. The CDR3 here is CAISDRQGAPSTGELFF. Written as DNA, the CDR3 is TGTGCCATCAGTGATCGGCAGGGGGCGCCGAGCACCGGGGAGCTGTTTTTT.

The sample holds many counts of this clonotype. The gene calls are TRBV28 and TRBJ1-1, with D perhaps matching TRBD1 (6 bases). Germline CDR1 is MDHEN and CDR2 is SYDVKM. CDR3 length: 13 amino acids. V was cut by 10 bases and J by 4 bases, with 16 bases left in between. CDR3 sequence: CATWVLGATEAFF. The CDR3 nucleotides are TGTGCCACCTGGGTTCTGGGGGCCACTGAAGCTTTCTTT.